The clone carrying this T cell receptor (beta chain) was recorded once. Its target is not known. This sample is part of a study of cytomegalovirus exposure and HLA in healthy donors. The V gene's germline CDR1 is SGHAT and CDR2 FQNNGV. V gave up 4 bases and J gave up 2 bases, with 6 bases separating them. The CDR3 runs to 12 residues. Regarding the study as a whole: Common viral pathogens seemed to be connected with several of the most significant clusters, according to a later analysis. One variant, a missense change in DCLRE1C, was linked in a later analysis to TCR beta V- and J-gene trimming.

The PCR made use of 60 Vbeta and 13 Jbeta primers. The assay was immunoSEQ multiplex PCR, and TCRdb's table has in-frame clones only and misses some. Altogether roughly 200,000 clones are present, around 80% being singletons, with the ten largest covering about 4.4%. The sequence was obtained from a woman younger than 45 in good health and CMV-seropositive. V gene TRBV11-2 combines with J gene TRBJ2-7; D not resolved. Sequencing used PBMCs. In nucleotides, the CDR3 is TGTGCCAGCAGCTCCTCCGCCTACGAGCAGTACTTC. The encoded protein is CASSSSAYEQYF.